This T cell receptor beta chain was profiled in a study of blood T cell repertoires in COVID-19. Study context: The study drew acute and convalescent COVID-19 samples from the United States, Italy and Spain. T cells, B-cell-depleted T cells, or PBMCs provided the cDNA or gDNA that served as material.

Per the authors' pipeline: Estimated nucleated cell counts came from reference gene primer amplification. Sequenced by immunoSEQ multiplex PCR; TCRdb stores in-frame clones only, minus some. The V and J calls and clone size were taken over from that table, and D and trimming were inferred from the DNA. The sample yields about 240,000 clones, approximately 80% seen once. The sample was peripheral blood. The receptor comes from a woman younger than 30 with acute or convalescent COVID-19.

CDR3 bases: TGTGCCAGCAGCTTATTTCTAGGTCGGGATGAGCAGTTCTTC. This translates into CASSLFLGRDEQFF. The rearrangement uses TRBV13 and TRBJ2-1; no reliable D call. Trimming shortened V by 2 bases and J by 8 bases, and 13 bases separated the two germline ends. From germline, CDR1 is PRHDT and CDR2 FYEKMQ (reference sequence). The CDR3 runs to 14 residues.